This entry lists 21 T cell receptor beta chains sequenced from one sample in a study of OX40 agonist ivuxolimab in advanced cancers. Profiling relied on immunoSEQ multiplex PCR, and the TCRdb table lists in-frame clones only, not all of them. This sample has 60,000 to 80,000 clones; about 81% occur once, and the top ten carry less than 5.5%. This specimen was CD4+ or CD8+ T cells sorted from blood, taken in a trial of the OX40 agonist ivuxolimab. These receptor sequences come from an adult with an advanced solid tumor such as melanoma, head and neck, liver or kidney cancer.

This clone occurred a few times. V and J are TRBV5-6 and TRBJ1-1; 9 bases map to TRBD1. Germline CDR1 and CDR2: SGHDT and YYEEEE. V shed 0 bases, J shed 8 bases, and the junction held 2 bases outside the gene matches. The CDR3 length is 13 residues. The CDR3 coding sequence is TGTGCCAGCAGCTTGGCTGGACAGGGGGAAGCTTTCTTT. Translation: CASSLAGQGEAFF. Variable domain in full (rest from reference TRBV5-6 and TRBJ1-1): DAGVTQSPTHLIKTRGQQVTLRCSPKSGHDTVSWYQQALGQGPQFIFQYYEEEERQRGNFPDRFSGHQFPNYSSELNVNALLLGDSALYLCASSLAGQGEAFFGQGTRLTVV.

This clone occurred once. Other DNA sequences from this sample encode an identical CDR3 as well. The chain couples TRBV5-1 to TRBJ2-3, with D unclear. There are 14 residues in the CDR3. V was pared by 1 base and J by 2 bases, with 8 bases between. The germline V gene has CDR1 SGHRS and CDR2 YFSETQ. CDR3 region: CASSLRGATDTQYF. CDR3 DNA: TGCGCCAGCAGCTTGCGCGGAGCCACAGATACGCAGTATTTT.

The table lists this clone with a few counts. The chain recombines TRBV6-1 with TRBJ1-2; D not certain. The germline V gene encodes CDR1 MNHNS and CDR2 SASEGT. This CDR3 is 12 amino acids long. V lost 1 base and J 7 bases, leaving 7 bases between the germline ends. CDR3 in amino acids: CASSEGDIGYTF. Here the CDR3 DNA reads TGTGCCAGCAGTGAAGGGGATATTGGCTACACCTTC.

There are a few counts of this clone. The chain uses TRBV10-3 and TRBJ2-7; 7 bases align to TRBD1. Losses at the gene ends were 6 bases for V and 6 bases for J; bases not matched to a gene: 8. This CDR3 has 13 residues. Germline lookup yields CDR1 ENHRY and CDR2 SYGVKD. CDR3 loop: CAIRTGYLFEQYF. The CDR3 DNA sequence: TGTGCCATCAGGACAGGGTACCTCTTCGAGCAGTACTTC.

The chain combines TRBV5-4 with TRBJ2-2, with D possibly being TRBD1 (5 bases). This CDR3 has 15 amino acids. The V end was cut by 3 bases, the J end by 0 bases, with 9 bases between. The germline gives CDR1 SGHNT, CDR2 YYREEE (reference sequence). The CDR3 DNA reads TGTGCCAGCAGCTCAGGGATTGCGAACACCGGGGAGCTGTTTTTT. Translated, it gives CASSSGIANTGELFF.

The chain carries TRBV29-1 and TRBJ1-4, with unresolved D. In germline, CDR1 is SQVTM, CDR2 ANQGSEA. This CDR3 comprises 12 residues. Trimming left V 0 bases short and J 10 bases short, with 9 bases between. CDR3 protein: CSVEDSGGKLFF. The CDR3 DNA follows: TGCAGCGTTGAAGATTCAGGTGGAAAACTGTTTTTT. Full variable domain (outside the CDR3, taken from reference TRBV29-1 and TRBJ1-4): SAVISQKPSRDICQRGTSLTIQCQVDSQVTMMFWYRQQPGQSLTLIATANQGSEATYESGFVIDKFPISRPNLTFSTLTVSNMSPEDSSIYLCSVEDSGGKLFFGSGTQLSVL.

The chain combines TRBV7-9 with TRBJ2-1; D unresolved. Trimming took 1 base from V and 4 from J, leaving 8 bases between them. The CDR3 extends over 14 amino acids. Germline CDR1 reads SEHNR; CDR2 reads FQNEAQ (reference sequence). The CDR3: CASSLVFMYNEQFF. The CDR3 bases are TGTGCCAGCAGCTTAGTATTTATGTACAATGAGCAGTTCTTC. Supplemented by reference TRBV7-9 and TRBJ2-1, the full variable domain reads DTGVSQNPRHKITKRGQNVTFRCDPISEHNRLYWYRQTLGQGPEFLTYFQNEAQLEKSRLLSDRFSAERPKGSFSTLEIQRTEQGDSAMYLCASSLVFMYNEQFFGPGTRLTVL.

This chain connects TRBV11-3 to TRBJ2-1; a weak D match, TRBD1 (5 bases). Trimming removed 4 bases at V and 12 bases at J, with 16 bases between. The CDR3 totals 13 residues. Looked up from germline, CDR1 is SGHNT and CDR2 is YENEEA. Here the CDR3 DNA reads TGTGCCAGCAGCTCTGGAGACAGTTTCGGGCAGTTCTTC. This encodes CASSSGDSFGQFF.

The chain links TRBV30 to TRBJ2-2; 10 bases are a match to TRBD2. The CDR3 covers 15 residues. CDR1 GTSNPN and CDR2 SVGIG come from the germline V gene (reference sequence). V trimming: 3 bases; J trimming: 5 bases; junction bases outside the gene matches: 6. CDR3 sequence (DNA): TGTGCCTGGAGCCGGGGACTAGCGAGGACCGGGGAGCTGTTTTTT. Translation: CAWSRGLARTGELFF.

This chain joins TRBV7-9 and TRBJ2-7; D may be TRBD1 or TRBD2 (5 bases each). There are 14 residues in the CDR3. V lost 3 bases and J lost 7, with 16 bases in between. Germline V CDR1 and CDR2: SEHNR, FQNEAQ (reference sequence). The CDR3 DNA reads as TGTGCCAGCAGCTTTGAGGGACCTGCGCGGGAGCAGTACTTC. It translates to CASSFEGPAREQYF.

Here the CDR3 reads CASSSTTGVAEAFF. The CDR3 DNA reads TGTGCCAGCAGCTCAACAACAGGGGTCGCTGAAGCTTTCTTT. The gene calls are TRBV7-2 and TRBJ1-1, with 7 bases fitting TRBD1. V lost 4 bases to trimming and J lost 6 bases; unmatched junction nucleotides: 8. From germline, CDR1 is SGHTA and CDR2 FQGNSA. The CDR3 runs to 14 residues.

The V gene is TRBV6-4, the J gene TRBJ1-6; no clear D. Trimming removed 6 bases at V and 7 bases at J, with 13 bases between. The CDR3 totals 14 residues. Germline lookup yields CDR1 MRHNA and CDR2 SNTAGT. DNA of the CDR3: TGTGCCAGCAGAGTGGACGGTGTCAATTCACCCCTCCACTTT. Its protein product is CASRVDGVNSPLHF.

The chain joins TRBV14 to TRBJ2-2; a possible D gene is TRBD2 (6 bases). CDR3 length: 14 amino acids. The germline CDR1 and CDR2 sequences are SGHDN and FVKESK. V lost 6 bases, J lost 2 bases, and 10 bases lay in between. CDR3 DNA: TGTGCCAGCAGGCGGGACTTTAACACCGGGGAGCTGTTTTTT. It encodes CASRRDFNTGELFF.

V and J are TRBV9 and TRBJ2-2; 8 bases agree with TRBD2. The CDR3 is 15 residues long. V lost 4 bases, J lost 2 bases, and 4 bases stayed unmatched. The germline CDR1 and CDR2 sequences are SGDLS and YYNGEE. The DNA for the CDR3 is TGTGCCAGCAGCAAGACTAGCGTCAACACCGGGGAGCTGTTTTTT. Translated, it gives CASSKTSVNTGELFF.

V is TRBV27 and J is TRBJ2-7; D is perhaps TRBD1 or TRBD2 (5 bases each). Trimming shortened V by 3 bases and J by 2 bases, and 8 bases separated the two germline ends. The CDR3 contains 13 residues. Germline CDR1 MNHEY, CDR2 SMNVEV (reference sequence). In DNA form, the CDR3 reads TGTGCCAGCAGTTTCCAGGGACCCTACGAGCAGTACTTC. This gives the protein CASSFQGPYEQYF.

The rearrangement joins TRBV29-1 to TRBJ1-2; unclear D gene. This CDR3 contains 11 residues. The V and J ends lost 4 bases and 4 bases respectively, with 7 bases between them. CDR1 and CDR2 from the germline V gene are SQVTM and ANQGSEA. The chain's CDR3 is CSVGDTYGYTF. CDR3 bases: TGCAGCGTTGGGGATACCTATGGCTACACCTTC.

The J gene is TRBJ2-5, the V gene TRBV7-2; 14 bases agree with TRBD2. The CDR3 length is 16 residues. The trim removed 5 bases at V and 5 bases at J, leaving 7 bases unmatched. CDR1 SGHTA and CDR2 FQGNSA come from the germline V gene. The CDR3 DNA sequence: TGTGCCAGCAGCCTAGGGACTAGCGGGAGAGGTGAGACCCAGTACTTC. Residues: CASSLGTSGRGETQYF.

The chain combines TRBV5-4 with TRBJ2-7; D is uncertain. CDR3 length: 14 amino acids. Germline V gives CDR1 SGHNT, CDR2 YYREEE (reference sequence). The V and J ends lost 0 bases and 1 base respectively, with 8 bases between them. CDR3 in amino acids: CASSLDRTSYEQYF. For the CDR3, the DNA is TGTGCCAGCAGCTTGGACAGAACTTCCTACGAGCAGTACTTC.

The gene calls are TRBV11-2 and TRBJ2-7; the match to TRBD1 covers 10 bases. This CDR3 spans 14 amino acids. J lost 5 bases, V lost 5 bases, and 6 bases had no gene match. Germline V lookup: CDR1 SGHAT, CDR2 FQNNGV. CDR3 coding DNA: TGTGCCAGCAGCCCCGGGACAGGGGACCACGAGCAGTACTTC. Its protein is CASSPGTGDHEQYF.

Here the CDR3 reads CASNRGATNEKLFF. In nucleotides, the CDR3 is TGTGCCAGCAACCGGGGGGCAACTAATGAAAAACTGTTTTTT. J is TRBJ1-4 and V is TRBV6-6, with TRBD1 as a possible D gene (5 bases). Trimming stripped 7 bases from V and 0 bases from J, with 9 bases between. The CDR3 sequence is 14 residues long. From germline, CDR1 is MNHNY and CDR2 SVGAGI (reference sequence).

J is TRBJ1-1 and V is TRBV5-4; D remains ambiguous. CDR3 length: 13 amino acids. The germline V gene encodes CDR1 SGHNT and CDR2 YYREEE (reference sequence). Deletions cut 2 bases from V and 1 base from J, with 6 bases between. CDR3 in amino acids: CASSFKPNTEAFF. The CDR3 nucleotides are TGTGCCAGCAGCTTTAAGCCGAACACTGAAGCTTTCTTT.